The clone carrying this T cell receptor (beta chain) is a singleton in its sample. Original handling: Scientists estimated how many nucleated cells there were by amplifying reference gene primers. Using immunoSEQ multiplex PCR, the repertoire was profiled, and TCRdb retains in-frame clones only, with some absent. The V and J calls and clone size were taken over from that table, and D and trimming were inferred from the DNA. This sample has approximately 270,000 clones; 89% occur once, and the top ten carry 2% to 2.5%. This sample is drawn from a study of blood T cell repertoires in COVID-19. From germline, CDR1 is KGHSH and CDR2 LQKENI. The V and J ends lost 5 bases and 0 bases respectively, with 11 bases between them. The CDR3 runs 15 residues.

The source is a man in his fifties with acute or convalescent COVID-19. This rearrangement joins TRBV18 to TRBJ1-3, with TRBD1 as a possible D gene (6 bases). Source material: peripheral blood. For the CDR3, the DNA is TGTGCCAGCTCAGAGCGGACAGCCTCTGGAAACACCATATATTTT. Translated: CASSERTASGNTIYF.